The TCR beta chain under discussion was sequenced for a study of response to subunit inactivated influenza vaccine. TCRdb used MiXCR to reprocess the RT-PCR reads, holding one entry per CDR3 protein. The sample lists about 180,000 distinct CDR3 sequences; about 10% were seen once. This clonotype turned up a few times. Antigen: not known. General study points: That few new T cells are recruited by each seasonal influenza vaccination was the authors' suggestion.

This CDR3 has 13 amino acids. Germline lookup yields CDR1 LGHNT and CDR2 FRNRAP. The V gene lost 9 bases and the J gene lost 1 base, with 12 bases spanning the gap. Sequencing used non-naive T cells sorted from PBMCs, obtained on the day of vaccination. This chain joins TRBV12-5 and TRBJ1-1, with D unclear. The clonotype originates from a man aged 50-59 years who received an inactivated influenza vaccine. The CDR3 nucleotides read TGTGCTAGACCCACGTGGGGGAACACTGAAGCTTTCTTT. It is translated as CARPTWGNTEAFF.